This T cell receptor (beta chain) was captured by sequencing in a study of blood T cells in healthy people across ages. It was with a sample-barcoded 5' primer and a J-beta primer mix that a second PCR of roughly 7 to 12 cycles was run. In TCRdb, the 5' RACE reads were re-called with MiXCR into one record per CDR3 protein. Of approximately 800,000 distinct CDR3 sequences in the sample, 25% are singletons; the top ten hold more than 3%. Notes on the study in general: Observed TCR beta diversity per million T cells went down as age went up. This fall followed a roughly linear course with age. Relative to aged donors, long-lived donors carried more naive CD4+ cells and displayed higher diversity.

Germline V gene data show CDR1 as DFQATT and CDR2 as SNEGSKA (reference sequence). The CDR3 has 12 amino acids. The V and J ends lost 6 bases and 6 bases respectively, with 11 bases between them. This clonotype occurred a few times. Its antigen is not identified. The data were also submitted as part of a second study, on T cells of mothers and their children. As that report states: Donors were three healthy Caucasian mothers and their six children.

Source material: blood. This sequence was found in a boy younger than 18 in good health. This sequence joins TRBV20-1 and TRBJ1-4, with D perhaps matching TRBD1 (5 bases). CDR3 in amino acids: CSASREDEKLFF. The CDR3 nucleotides read TGCAGTGCGTCCAGGGAGGATGAAAAACTGTTTTTT.